These 16 T cell receptor beta chains were all obtained from the same sample, sequenced in a study of cytomegalovirus exposure and HLA in healthy donors. The PCR ran on 60 Vbeta and 13 Jbeta primers. Method: immunoSEQ multiplex PCR; TCRdb's copy keeps in-frame clones and lacks some. This sample has under 300,000 clones, with 75% to 90% found just once. The sample taken for sequencing was PBMCs. The source of these receptors is a middle-aged man in good health and CMV-seropositive.

The rearrangement links TRBV6-5 to TRBJ2-1; 12 nucleotides agree with TRBD2. CDR1 and CDR2 (germline): MNHEY, SVGAGI. The CDR3 is made up of 15 amino acids. V was pared by 6 bases and J by 6 bases, with 6 bases of the junction left unmatched. The CDR3 here is CASSLGLAGINEQFF. In DNA, the CDR3 is TGTGCCAGCAGCCTTGGACTAGCGGGGATCAATGAGCAGTTCTTC.

In its sample, this clone was seen once. This chain joins TRBV10-3 and TRBJ2-7, with 11 bases lining up with TRBD1. J lost 4 bases, V lost 7 bases, and 3 bases had no gene match. Per germline, CDR1 ENHRY and CDR2 SYGVKD. The CDR3 extends over 13 amino acids. The CDR3 bases are TGTGCCATCAACCGGGACAGGGGGTACGAGCAGTACTTC. This codes for CAINRDRGYEQYF.

The chain uses TRBV5-6 and TRBJ1-5; weak D call: TRBD1 (5 bases). V gave up 4 bases and J gave up 0 bases, with 17 bases separating them. Germline-derived CDR1 and CDR2 are SGHDT and YYEEEE. CDR3 size: 17 residues. CDR3 DNA sequence: TGTGCCAGCAGCCAAGCCGGGGGACCGTATAGCAATCAGCCCCAGCATTTT. Translating gives CASSQAGGPYSNQPQHF.

The chain uses TRBV18 and TRBJ2-7, with TRBD2 identical over 9 bases. This CDR3 has 16 residues. Germline CDR1 KGHSH, CDR2 LQKENI. The V gene end was trimmed by 1 base and the J gene end by 3 bases; junction bases not matched to a gene: 7. CDR3 amino acids: CASSPQSLAGIYEQYF. CDR3 nucleotide sequence: TGTGCCAGCTCACCACAGAGTCTAGCGGGAATCTACGAGCAGTACTTC.

This clone was recorded only once. This chain uses TRBV5-4 with TRBJ2-3; D is undetermined. The V end lost 4 bases, the J end lost 1 base, and 13 bases lay between the germline ends. This CDR3 region has 15 residues. Germline loops: CDR1 SGHNT, CDR2 YYREEE (reference sequence). The CDR3 nucleotides read TGTGCCAGCAGCCTCACTCTCGCGGGCACAGATACGCAGTATTTT. As protein: CASSLTLAGTDTQYF. Using reference TRBV5-4 and TRBJ2-3 for the parts outside the CDR3, the full variable domain is ETGVTQSPTHLIKTRGQQVTLRCSSQSGHNTVSWYQQALGQGPQFIFQYYREEENGRGNFPPRFSGLQFPNYSSELNVNALELDDSALYLCASSLTLAGTDTQYFGPGTRLTVL.

The chain joins TRBV7-6 to TRBJ2-1, with 10 bases aligning to TRBD2. With V trimmed by 1 base and J by 3 bases, 0 bases remained unmatched. The CDR3 is 15 residues long. Looked up from germline, CDR1 is SGHVS and CDR2 is FNYEAQ. The CDR3 DNA reads as TGTGCCAGCAGCTTAGGGACTAGCGGCTACAATGAGCAGTTCTTC. The encoded protein is CASSLGTSGYNEQFF.

This clone was recorded only once. This chain joins TRBV7-3 and TRBJ2-2, with D possibly being TRBD1 (8 bases). Germline assignment: CDR1 SGHTA and CDR2 FQGTGA. Trimming pared 5 bases from V and 7 bases from J, leaving 26 bases between. CDR3 size: 18 residues. The CDR3 loop is CASSPRVGGQGARGELFF. CDR3 sequence (DNA): TGTGCCAGCAGCCCAAGGGTCGGGGGGCAGGGGGCTCGCGGGGAGCTGTTTTTT.

This chain connects TRBV10-3 to TRBJ1-1, with 12 bases lining up with TRBD1. The germline gives CDR1 ENHRY, CDR2 SYGVKD. The CDR3 is made up of 15 amino acids. V lost 4 bases to trimming and J lost 6 bases; unmatched junction nucleotides: 6. CDR3 loop: CAISGDRGPPAEAFF. CDR3 coding DNA: TGTGCCATCAGTGGGGACAGGGGGCCACCGGCTGAAGCTTTCTTT.

This chain uses TRBV5-1 with TRBJ2-1, with 9 bases that match TRBD2. J was trimmed by 0 bases and V by 4 bases; bases with no gene match: 5. Germline-derived CDR1 and CDR2 are SGHRS and YFSETQ. This CDR3 contains 16 residues. CDR3 nucleotide sequence: TGCGCCAGCAGCGCGGGGGGGTCCCTCTCCTACAATGAGCAGTTCTTC. This translates into CASSAGGSLSYNEQFF.

The chain employs TRBV19 and TRBJ1-2; 9 positions agree with TRBD1. CDR1 is LNHDA, CDR2 SQIVND, per germline (reference sequence). Germline trimming cut 3 bases from V and 4 bases from J; bases unmatched to any gene: 9. The CDR3 has 16 residues. The CDR3 DNA follows: TGTGCCAGTAGTATTCCCCCATCGACAGGGGGCTATGGCTACACCTTC. This codes for CASSIPPSTGGYGYTF.

The chain combines TRBV7-8 with TRBJ1-1; D is unclear. Trimming removed 2 bases from V and 0 bases from J, with 7 bases in between. Germline V gene lookup returns CDR1 SGHVS and CDR2 FQNEAQ. The CDR3 is 14 residues long. CDR3 DNA: TGTGCCAGCAGCTTAAATCAGATGAACACTGAAGCTTTCTTT. Translating it yields CASSLNQMNTEAFF.

The V gene is TRBV6-6, the J gene TRBJ2-5; 7 bases line up with TRBD2. Germline V lookup: CDR1 MNHNY, CDR2 SVGAGI (reference sequence). The CDR3 is 11 amino acids. Trimming removed 7 bases from V and 11 bases from J; junction bases left unmatched: 7. This chain's CDR3 is CASIRAGEQYF. In DNA form, the CDR3 reads TGTGCCAGCATCCGGGCGGGGGAGCAGTACTTC.

There are a few counts of this clone. The same CDR3 is also encoded by other DNA sequences in this sample. This rearrangement joins TRBV28 to TRBJ2-7; unclear D gene. CDR1 and CDR2 from the germline V gene are MDHEN and SYDVKM. V lost 6 bases, J lost 4 bases, and 10 bases lay in between. There are 12 residues in the CDR3. In nucleotides, the CDR3 is TGTGCCAGCAGCCCTCCCGGTTACGAGCAGTACTTC. As protein: CASSPPGYEQYF.

On this clone itself: A much larger clone is a single base away; this may be a read error. Different DNA sequences within this sample yield the same CDR3. In DNA form, the CDR3 reads TGCGCCAGCAGCTTGGAAGGGGCGAACACTGAAGCTTTCTTT. It is translated as CASSLEGANTEAFF. The chain recombines TRBV5-1 with TRBJ1-1; D possibly corresponds to TRBD1 (5 bases). This CDR3 is built from 14 residues. Trimming cost V 0 bases and J 1 base, with 7 bases left between them. CDR1 and CDR2 (germline): SGHRS, YFSETQ.

The V and J genes are TRBV19 and TRBJ2-7; D perhaps matches TRBD1 (5 bases). Germline-derived CDR1 and CDR2 are LNHDA and SQIVND (reference sequence). The CDR3 is 15 residues long. Trimming shortened V by 5 bases and J by 4 bases, and 18 bases separated the two germline ends. CDR3 sequence reads: CASSFSTWKGYEQYF. The CDR3 DNA reads TGTGCCAGTAGTTTCTCGACTTGGAAGGGGTACGAGCAGTACTTC.

CDR3 region: CASSFGQTPAETQYF. DNA of the CDR3: TGTGCCAGCAGTTTCGGACAGACCCCGGCAGAGACCCAGTACTTC. The rearrangement uses TRBV28 and TRBJ2-5; perhaps TRBD1 as D (6 bases). In germline, CDR1 is MDHEN, CDR2 SYDVKM. Trimming removed 3 bases from V and 4 bases from J, with 15 bases in between. The CDR3 runs to 15 residues.